Included here is one T cell receptor beta chain sequence, with context. Its cognate antigen is unknown. Individually, TCR cDNA molecules were each labelled with a unique molecular identifier. Each CDR3 protein is one row after TCRdb ran MiXCR on the 5' RACE reads. The data hold some 23,000 distinct CDR3 sequences, with roughly 10% observed a single time. These data come from a study of spatial heterogeneity in lung cancer. General study points: Estimation of coverage gave values of around 6.6% for alpha and more than 11% for beta chains in tumor T cells. Mutation counts in tumors were tracked by counts of expanded intratumoral alpha and beta TCRs.

Time point described: sample taken at primary tumor resection. Samples were obtained from more than 70 donors, all untreated early-stage non-small cell lung cancer patients. Trimming shortened V by 0 bases and J by 7 bases, and 13 bases separated the two germline ends. Germline CDR1 is SGHTA and CDR2 is FQGNSA. There are 15 residues in the CDR3. This TCR was recovered from a male donor with early-stage non-small cell lung cancer. The chain links TRBV7-2 to TRBJ1-3; D is possibly TRBD1 (5 bases). The starting material was lung tumor tissue, obtained at surgery. CDR3 region: CASSLAGQPGNTIYF. CDR3 bases: TGTGCCAGCAGCTTAGCGGGGCAACCGGGGAACACCATATATTTT.